This T cell receptor (beta chain) was identified during a study of blood T cell repertoires in COVID-19. Study background: The origin of the acute and convalescent COVID-19 samples was the United States, Italy and Spain. T cells, B-cell-depleted T cells, or PBMCs supplied cDNA or gDNA.

Under the authors' procedure: Reference gene primer amplification in the assay estimated nucleated cell counts. The table came from immunoSEQ multiplex PCR; TCRdb's copy has only in-frame clones and leaves some out. Clonal size and the V and J genes are those of that table, whereas D and trimming came from the DNA. The sample lists approximately 120,000 clones, 80% occurring once. CDR1 and CDR2 from the germline V gene are MDHEN and SYDVKM. V lost 6 bases, J lost 5 bases, and 9 bases stayed unmatched. The CDR3 is 15 residues long. This receptor was identified in a human donor in a cohort sampled during active or convalescent COVID-19. The V call is TRBV28, the J call TRBJ1-2; 10 positions match TRBD1. The sample taken for sequencing was peripheral blood. CDR3 sequence: CASSPSGQGGYGYTF. The CDR3 DNA reads TGTGCCAGCAGCCCATCCGGACAGGGGGGGTATGGCTACACCTTC.